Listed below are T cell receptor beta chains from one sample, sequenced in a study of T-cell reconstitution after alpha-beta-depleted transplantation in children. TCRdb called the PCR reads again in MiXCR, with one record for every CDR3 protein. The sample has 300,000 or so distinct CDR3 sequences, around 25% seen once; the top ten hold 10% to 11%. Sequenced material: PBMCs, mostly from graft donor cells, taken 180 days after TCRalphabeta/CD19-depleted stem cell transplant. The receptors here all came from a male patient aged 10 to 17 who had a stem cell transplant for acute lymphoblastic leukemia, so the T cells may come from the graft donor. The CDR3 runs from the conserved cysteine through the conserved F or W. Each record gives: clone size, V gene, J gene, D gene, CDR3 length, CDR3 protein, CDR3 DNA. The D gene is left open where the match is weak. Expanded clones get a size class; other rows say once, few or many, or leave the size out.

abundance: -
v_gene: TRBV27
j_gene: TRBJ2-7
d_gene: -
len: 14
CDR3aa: CASSRAPRRNEQYF
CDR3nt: TGTGCCAGCAGCCGGGCCCCAAGAAGGAACGAGCAGTACTTC

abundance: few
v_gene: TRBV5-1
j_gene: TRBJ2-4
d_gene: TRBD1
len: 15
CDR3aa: CASSKMTGSRNIQYF
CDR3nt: TGCGCCAGCAGCAAAATGACAGGGTCAAGAAACATTCAGTACTTC

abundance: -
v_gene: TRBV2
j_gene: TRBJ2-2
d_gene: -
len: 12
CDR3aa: CASNPSGGELFF
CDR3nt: TGTGCCAGCAATCCGTCAGGCGGGGAGCTGTTTTTT

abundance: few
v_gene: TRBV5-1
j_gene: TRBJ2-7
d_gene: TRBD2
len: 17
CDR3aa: CASSRGTSGRPSYEQYF
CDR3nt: TGCGCCAGCAGCCGGGGGACTAGCGGGAGGCCTTCCTACGAGCAGTACTTC

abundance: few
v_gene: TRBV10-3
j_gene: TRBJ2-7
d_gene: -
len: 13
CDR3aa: CAISASNFYEQYF
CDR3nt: TGTGCCATCAGTGCCAGCAACTTCTACGAGCAGTACTTC

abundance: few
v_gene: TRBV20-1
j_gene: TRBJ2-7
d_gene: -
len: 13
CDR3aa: CSARVSADYEQYF
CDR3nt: TGCAGTGCTAGAGTCTCTGCGGACTACGAGCAGTACTTC

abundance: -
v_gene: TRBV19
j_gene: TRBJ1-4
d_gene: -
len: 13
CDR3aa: CASSTTSGTSGFF
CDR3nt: TGTGCCAGTAGCACCACATCCGGGACCTCGGGTTTTTTT

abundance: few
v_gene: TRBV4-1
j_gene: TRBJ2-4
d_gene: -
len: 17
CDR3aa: CASSQVAVIKAKNIQYF
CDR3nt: TGCGCCAGCAGCCAAGTGGCAGTGATCAAAGCCAAAAACATTCAGTACTTC

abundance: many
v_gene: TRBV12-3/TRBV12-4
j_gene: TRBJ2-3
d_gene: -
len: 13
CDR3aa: CASSLPLTDTQYF
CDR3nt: TGTGCCAGCAGTTTACCTCTCACAGATACGCAGTATTTT

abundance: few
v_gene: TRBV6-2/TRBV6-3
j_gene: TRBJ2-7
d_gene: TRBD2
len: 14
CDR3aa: CASCLAGGNYEQYF
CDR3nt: TGTGCCAGCTGCCTAGCGGGAGGTAACTACGAGCAGTACTTC

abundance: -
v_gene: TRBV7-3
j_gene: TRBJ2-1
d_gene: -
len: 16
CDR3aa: CASSSIRREKHNEQFF
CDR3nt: TGTGCCAGCAGCTCCATTCGCCGGGAGAAGCACAATGAGCAGTTCTTC

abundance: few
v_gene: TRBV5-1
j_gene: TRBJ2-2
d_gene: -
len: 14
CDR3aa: CASSFRERTGELFF
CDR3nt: TGCGCCAGCAGCTTCCGAGAGAGGACCGGGGAGCTGTTTTTT

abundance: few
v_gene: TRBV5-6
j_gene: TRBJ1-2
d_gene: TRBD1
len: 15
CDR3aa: CASSLIQGAGYGYTF
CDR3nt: TGTGCCAGCAGCTTGATACAGGGGGCTGGCTATGGCTACACCTTC

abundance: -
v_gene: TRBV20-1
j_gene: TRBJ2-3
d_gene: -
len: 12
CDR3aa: CSARSGTDTQYF
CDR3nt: TGCAGTGCGCGCAGCGGCACAGATACGCAGTATTTT

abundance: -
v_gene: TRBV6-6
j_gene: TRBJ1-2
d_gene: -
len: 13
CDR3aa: CASSFDSSYGYTF
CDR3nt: TGTGCCAGCAGTTTTGACAGCTCTTATGGCTACACCTTC

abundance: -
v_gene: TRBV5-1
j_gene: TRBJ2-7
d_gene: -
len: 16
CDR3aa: CASSYFPRGAYYEQYF
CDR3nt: TGCGCCAGCAGCTACTTCCCGAGAGGGGCTTACTACGAGCAGTACTTC

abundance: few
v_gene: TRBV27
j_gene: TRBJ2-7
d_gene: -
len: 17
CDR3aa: CASSLMSGGDRDYEQYF
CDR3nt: TGTGCCAGCAGTTTAATGTCCGGGGGGGACAGGGACTACGAGCAGTACTTC

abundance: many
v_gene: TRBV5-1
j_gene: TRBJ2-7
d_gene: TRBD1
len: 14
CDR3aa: CASSSGTGTYEQYF
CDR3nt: TGCGCCAGCAGCTCCGGGACAGGGACCTACGAGCAGTACTTC

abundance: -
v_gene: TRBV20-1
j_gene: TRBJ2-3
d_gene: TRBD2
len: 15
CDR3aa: CSARVLAGGVDTQYF
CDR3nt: TGCAGTGCTAGAGTATTAGCGGGAGGGGTAGATACGCAGTATTTT

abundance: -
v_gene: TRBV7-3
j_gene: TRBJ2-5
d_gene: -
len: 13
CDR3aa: CASSLQPLETQYF
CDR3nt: TGTGCCAGCAGCCTACAGCCCTTAGAGACCCAGTACTTC

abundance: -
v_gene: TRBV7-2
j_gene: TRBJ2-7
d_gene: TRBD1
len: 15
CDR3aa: CASSLRDRGPYEQYF
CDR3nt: TGTGCCAGCAGCTTAAGGGACAGGGGGCCCTACGAGCAGTACTTC

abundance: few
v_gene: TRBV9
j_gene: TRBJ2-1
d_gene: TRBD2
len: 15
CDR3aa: CASSASSGSYNEQFF
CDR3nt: TGTGCCAGCAGCGCTTCTAGCGGGAGCTACAATGAGCAGTTCTTC

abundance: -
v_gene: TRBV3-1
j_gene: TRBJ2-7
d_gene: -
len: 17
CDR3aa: CASSQAYMGSGSYEQYF
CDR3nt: TGTGCCAGCAGCCAAGCGTACATGGGGAGCGGCTCCTACGAGCAGTACTTC

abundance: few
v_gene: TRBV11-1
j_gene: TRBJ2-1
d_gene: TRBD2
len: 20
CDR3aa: CASSLDREERRRPRVEEQFF
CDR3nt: TGTGCCAGCAGCTTAGACCGGGAGGAACGGAGGAGGCCAAGGGTGGAGGAGCAGTTCTTC

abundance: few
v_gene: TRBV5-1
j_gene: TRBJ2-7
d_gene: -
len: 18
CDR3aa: CASSLERRSSAGTHEQYF
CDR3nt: TGCGCCAGCAGCTTGGAAAGGAGGAGCTCCGCCGGGACCCACGAGCAGTACTTC

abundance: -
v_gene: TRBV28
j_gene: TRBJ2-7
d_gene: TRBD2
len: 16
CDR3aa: CASSSLGLAGVHEQYF
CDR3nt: TGTGCCAGCAGTTCCCTCGGTCTAGCGGGAGTCCACGAGCAGTACTTC

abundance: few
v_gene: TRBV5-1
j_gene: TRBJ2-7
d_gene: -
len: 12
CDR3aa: CASRLDSYEQYF
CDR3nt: TGCGCCAGCAGGTTGGACTCCTACGAGCAGTACTTC

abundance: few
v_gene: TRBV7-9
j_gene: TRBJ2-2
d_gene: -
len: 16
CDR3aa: CASSLRTAPNTGELFF
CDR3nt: TGTGCCAGCAGCTTAAGGACAGCTCCAAACACCGGGGAGCTGTTTTTT

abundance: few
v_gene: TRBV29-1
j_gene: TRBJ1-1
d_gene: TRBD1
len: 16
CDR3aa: CSGTPTTGAMNTEAFF
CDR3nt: TGCAGCGGAACCCCAACAACAGGGGCCATGAACACTGAAGCTTTCTTT

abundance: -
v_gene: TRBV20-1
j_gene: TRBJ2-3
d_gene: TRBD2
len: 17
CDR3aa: CSASFPLTSGKADTQYF
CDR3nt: TGCAGTGCTAGTTTCCCCTTGACTAGCGGGAAAGCAGATACGCAGTATTTT

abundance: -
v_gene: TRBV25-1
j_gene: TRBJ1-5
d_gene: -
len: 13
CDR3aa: CASSSGLHQPQHF
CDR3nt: TGTGCCAGCAGTTCAGGGCTGCATCAGCCCCAGCATTTT

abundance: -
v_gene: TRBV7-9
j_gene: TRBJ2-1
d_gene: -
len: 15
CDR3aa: CASSHTSTRQDEQFF
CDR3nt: TGTGCCAGCAGTCATACCTCTACAAGGCAGGATGAGCAGTTCTTC

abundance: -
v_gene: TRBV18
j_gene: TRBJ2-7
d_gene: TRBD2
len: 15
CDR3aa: CASSGVGGSLYEQYF
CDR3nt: TGTGCCAGCTCAGGGGTTGGCGGGAGTCTGTACGAGCAGTACTTC

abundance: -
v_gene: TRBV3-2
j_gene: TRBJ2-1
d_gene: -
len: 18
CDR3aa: CATSPAGGLAGYYNEQFF
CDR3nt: TGTGCCACCTCCCCCGCGGGAGGACTAGCGGGGTACTACAATGAGCAGTTCTTC

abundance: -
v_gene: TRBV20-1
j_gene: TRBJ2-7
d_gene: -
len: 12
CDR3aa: CSAREGSNEQYF
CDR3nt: TGCAGTGCTAGGGAGGGATCGAACGAGCAGTACTTC

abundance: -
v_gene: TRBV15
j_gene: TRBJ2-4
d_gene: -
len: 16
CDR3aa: CATSPLVEFGENIQYF
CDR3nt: TGTGCCACCAGTCCTCTAGTAGAGTTCGGCGAAAACATTCAGTACTTC

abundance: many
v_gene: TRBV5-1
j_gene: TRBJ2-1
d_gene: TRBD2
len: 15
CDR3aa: CASSLGTSGYNEQFF
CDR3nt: TGCGCCAGCAGCTTGGGGACTAGCGGATACAATGAGCAGTTCTTC